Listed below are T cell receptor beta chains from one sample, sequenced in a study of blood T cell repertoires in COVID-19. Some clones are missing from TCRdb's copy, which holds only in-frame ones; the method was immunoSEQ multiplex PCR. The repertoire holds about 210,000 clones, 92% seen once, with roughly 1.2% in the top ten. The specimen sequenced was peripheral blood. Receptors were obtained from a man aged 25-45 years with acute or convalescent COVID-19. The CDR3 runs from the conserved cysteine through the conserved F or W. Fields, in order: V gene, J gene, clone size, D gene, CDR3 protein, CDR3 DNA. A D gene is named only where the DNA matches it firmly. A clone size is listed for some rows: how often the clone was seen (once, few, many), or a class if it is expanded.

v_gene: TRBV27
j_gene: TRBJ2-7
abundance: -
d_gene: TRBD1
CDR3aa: CASTPGTGREQNF
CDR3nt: TGTGCCAGCACCCCCGGGACAGGGAGAGAGCAGAACTTC

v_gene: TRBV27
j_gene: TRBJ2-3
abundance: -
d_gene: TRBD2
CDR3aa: CASSPYSGGGDTQYF
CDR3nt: TGTGCCAGCAGTCCCTATAGCGGGGGCGGAGATACGCAGTATTTT

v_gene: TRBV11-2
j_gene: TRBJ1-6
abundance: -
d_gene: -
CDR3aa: CASSLVGAQNSPLHF
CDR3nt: TGTGCCAGCAGCTTAGTGGGGGCACAAAATTCACCCCTCCACTTT

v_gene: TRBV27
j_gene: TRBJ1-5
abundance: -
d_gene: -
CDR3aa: CASSATQGRNQPQHF
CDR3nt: TGTGCCAGCAGCGCGACACAGGGCCGCAATCAGCCCCAGCATTTT

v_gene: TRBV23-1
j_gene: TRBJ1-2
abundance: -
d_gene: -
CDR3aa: CASSQTRDNGYTF
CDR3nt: TGCGCCAGCAGTCAAACCCGGGATAATGGCTACACCTTC

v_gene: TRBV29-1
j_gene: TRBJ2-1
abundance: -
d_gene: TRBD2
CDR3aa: CSTSSGGNEQFF
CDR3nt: TGCAGCACCTCCTCGGGGGGCAATGAGCAGTTCTTC

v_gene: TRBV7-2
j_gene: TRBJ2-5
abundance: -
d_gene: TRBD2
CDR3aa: CASSLVAGVVETQYF
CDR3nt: TGTGCCAGCAGCTTAGTAGCGGGAGTAGTAGAGACCCAGTACTTC

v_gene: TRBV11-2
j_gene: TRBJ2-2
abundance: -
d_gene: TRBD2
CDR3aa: CASSSIAGGNTGELFF
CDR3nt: TGTGCCAGCAGCTCCATAGCGGGAGGGAACACCGGGGAGCTGTTTTTT

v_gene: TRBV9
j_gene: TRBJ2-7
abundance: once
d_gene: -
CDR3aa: CASSPSVREGEQYF
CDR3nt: TGTGCCAGCAGCCCCAGCGTCAGGGAAGGCGAGCAGTACTTC

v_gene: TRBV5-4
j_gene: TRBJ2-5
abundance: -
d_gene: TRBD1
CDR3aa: CASSPGQGYETQYF
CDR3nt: TGTGCCAGCAGCCCCGGACAGGGGTATGAGACCCAGTACTTC

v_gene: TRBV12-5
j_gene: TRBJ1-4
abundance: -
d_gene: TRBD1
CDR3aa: CASGPLRTGRFEKLFF
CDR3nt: TGTGCTAGTGGTCCTCTCCGGACAGGGAGGTTTGAAAAACTGTTTTTT